This T cell receptor (beta chain) was observed in a study of T cells after yellow fever vaccination. Overall study: When fractions had low cell numbers, they were prepared with SMART-Seq v4 Ultra Low Input.

Of note for this clonotype: The antigen is undetermined.

TCRdb independently ran MiXCR on the 5' RACE reads; one entry per CDR3 protein. In the table there are some 600,000 distinct CDR3 sequences, around 12% of which are singletons. V was clipped by 2 bases and J by 7 bases, with 9 bases between them. Germline V gene sequence: CDR1 ENHRY, CDR2 SYGVKD. There are 14 residues in the CDR3. Study-level findings and limits: The booster saw the reappearance of most primary-vaccination clones (roughly 96% CD4, roughly 90% CD8). A small proportion of clonotypes was detected in both the CD4 and CD8 compartments. Faster peaking, at day 5 versus 15, marked a secondary response that was weaker.

This clonotype was obtained from a young man who received the YFV17D yellow fever vaccine. This chain links TRBV10-3 with TRBJ1-6; maybe TRBD1 (5 bases). Sequencing was performed on PBMCs, taken on the day of the yellow fever booster vaccination. For the CDR3, the DNA is TGTGCCATCAGTGAGGCAGGGTTGAATTCACCCCTCCACTTT. Translating gives CAISEAGLNSPLHF.